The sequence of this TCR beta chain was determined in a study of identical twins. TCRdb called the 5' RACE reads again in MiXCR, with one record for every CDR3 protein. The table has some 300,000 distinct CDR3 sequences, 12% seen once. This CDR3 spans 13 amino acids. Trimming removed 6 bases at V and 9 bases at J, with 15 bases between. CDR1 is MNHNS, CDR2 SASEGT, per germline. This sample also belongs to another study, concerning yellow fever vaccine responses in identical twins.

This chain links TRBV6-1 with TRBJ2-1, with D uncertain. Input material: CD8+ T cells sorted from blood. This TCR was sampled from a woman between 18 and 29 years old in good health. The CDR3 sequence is CASRSGFPSEQFF. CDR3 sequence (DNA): TGTGCCAGCAGATCCGGGTTCCCAAGTGAGCAGTTCTTC.